This T cell receptor beta chain emerged from a study of blood T cell repertoires in COVID-19. About the research overall: PBMCs, B-cell-depleted T cells, or T cells were the source of the cDNA or gDNA that made up the material.

Trimming shortened V by 3 bases and J by 13 bases, and 28 bases separated the two germline ends. The germline gives CDR1 KGHSH, CDR2 LQKENI. The CDR3 is 16 residues long. Profiling relied on immunoSEQ multiplex PCR, and the TCRdb table lists in-frame clones only, not all of them. This sample yields tens of thousands of clones, of which under 90% are seen a single time; about 3.8% belongs to the top ten. The chain joins TRBV18 to TRBJ2-7; a possible D gene is TRBD2 (7 bases). This sequence originates from a woman aged 60-75 years with acute or convalescent COVID-19. Sequencing input: peripheral blood. CDR3 sequence reads: CASSPLRAGTREGQYF. CDR3 nucleotide sequence: TGTGCCAGCTCACCGCTACGAGCGGGGACAAGGGAAGGTCAATACTTC.